This T cell receptor (beta chain) was obtained from a study of T-cell reconstitution after alpha-beta-depleted transplantation in children. Preparation of the TCRbeta library used unique molecular identifiers. MiXCR, applied by TCRdb to the PCR reads, yields one record per CDR3 protein. This sample has approximately 400,000 distinct CDR3 sequences, with approximately 10% found just once. Trimming at V came to 2 bases and at J to 5 bases, leaving 6 bases not matched to a gene. From germline, CDR1 is LGHDT and CDR2 YNNKEL (reference sequence). This CDR3 is built from 14 residues. The sequence derives from a human donor who donated a stem cell graft to a child with acute myeloid leukemia. The rearrangement links TRBV3-1 to TRBJ2-7; 7 bases are shared with TRBD1. This material consisted of PBMCs from the stem cell graft donor, taken from the stem cell graft. CDR3 protein: CASSQTRQGNEQYF. The CDR3 DNA reads TGTGCCAGCAGCCAAACGAGACAGGGAAACGAGCAGTACTTC.